The rows below give T cell receptor beta chains drawn from one sample of a study of blood T cell repertoires in COVID-19. Here immunoSEQ multiplex PCR was the method, and the copy in TCRdb shows in-frame clones only, minus some. Of under 35,000 clones listed, over 80% were seen once; the top ten hold 5.4%. The sample comprised peripheral blood. Every receptor here comes from a human donor in a cohort sampled during active COVID-19. The CDR3 runs from the conserved cysteine through the conserved F or W. D genes are given only for firm matches.

v_gene	d_gene	j_gene	CDR3aa
TRBV15	.	TRBJ2-1	CATAGVRLLNEQFF
TRBV6-5	.	TRBJ1-1	CASSRGSGSTEAFF
TRBV30	.	TRBJ1-2	CAYVGQFGNGYTF
TRBV4-2	TRBD2	TRBJ2-3	CASSQVAGGLTDTQYF
TRBV7-9	.	TRBJ2-5	CASSLTIETQYF
TRBV29-1	TRBD2	TRBJ2-1	CSVAGGDYNEQFF
TRBV18	.	TRBJ1-4	CASSPGAPGEKLFF
TRBV19	TRBD1	TRBJ2-6	CASSITGGSGANVLTF
TRBV2	TRBD1	TRBJ2-3	CASSGYRGPGEDTQYF
TRBV28	TRBD1	TRBJ2-1	CASSFPGTGYNEQFF